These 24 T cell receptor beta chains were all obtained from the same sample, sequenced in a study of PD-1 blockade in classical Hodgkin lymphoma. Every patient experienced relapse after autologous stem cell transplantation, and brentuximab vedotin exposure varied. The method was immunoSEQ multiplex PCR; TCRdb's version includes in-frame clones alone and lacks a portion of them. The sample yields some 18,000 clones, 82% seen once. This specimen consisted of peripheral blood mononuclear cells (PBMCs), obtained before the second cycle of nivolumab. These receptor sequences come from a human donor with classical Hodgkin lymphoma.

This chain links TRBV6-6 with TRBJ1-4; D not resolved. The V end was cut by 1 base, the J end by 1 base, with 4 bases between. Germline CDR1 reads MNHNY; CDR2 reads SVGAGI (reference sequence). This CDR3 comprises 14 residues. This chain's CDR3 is CASSYFQTNEKLFF. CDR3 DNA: TGTGCCAGCAGTTACTTTCAAACTAATGAAAAACTGTTTTTT.

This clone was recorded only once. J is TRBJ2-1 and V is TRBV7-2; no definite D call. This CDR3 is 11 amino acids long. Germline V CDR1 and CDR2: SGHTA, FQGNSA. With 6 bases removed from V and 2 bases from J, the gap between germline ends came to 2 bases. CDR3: CASRTYNEQFF. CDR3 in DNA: TGTGCCAGCAGGACCTACAATGAGCAGTTCTTC.

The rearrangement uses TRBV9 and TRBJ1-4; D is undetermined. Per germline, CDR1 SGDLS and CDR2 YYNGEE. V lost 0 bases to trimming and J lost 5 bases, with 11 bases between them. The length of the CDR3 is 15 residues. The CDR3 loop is CASSVVPQLNEKLFF. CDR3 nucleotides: TGTGCCAGCAGCGTAGTCCCACAGCTCAATGAAAAACTGTTTTTT.

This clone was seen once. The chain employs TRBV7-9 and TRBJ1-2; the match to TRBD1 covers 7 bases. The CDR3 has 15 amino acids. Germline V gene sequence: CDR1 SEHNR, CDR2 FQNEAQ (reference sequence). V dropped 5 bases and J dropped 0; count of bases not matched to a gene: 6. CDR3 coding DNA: TGTGCCAGCAGCAAAACGGGACAGCCTAACTATGGCTACACCTTC. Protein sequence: CASSKTGQPNYGYTF.

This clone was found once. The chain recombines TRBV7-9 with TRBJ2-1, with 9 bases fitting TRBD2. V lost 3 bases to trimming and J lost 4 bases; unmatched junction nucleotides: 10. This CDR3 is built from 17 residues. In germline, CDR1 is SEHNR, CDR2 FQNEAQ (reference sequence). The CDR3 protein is CASSFAGGLPPYNEQFF. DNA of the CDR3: TGTGCCAGCAGCTTCGCGGGGGGGCTCCCCCCTTACAATGAGCAGTTCTTC.

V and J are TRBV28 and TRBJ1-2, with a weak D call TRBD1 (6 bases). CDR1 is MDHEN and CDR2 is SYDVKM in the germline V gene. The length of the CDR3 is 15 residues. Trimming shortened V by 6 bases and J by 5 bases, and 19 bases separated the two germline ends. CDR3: CASSQRGAILYGYTF. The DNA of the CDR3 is TGTGCCAGCAGCCAACGGGGGGCGATCTTATATGGCTACACCTTC.

CDR3 region: CATSRETGLGETQYF. CDR3 bases: TGTGCCACCAGCAGAGAGACAGGGTTAGGAGAGACCCAGTACTTC. This chain joins TRBV15 and TRBJ2-5, with 7 bases aligning to TRBD1. From germline, CDR1 is LNHNV and CDR2 YYDKDF (reference sequence). The V segment lost 0 bases and the J segment 4 bases; nucleotides outside the gene matches: 5. The CDR3 spans 15 residues.

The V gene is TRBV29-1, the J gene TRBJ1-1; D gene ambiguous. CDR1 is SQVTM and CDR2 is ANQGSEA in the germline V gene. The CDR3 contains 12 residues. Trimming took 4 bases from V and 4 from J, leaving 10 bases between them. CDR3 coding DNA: TGCAGCGTTGTAGTAGGGTCCACTGAAGCTTTCTTT. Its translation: CSVVVGSTEAFF.

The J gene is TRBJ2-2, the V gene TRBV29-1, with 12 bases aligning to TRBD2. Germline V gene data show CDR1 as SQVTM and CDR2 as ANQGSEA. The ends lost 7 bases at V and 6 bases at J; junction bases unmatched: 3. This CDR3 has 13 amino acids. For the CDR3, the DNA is TGCAGCGCCGGGACTAGCGGGTCCGGGGAGCTGTTTTTT. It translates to CSAGTSGSGELFF.

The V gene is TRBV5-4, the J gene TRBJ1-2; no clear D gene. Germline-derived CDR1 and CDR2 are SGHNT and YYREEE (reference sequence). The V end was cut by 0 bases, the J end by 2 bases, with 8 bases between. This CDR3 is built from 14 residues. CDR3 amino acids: CASSLDLLNYGYTF. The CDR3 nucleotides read TGTGCCAGCAGCTTGGATTTGCTAAACTATGGCTACACCTTC.

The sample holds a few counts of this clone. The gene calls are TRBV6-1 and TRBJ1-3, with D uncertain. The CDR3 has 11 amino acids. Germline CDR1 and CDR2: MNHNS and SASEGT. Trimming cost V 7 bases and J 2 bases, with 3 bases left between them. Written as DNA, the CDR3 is TGTGCCAGCACTCCTGGAAACACCATATATTTT. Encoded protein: CASTPGNTIYF.

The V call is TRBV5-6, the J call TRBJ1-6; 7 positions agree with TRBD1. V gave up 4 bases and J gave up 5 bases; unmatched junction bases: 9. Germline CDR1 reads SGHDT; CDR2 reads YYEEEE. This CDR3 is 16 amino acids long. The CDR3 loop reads CASSGRTGADNSPLHF. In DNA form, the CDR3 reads TGTGCCAGCAGCGGACGGACAGGTGCTGATAATTCACCCCTCCACTTT.

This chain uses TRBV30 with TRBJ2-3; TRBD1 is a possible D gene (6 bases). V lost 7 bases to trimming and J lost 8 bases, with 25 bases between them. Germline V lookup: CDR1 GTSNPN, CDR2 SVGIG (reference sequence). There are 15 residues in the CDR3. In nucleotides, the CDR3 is TGTGCCTCTAGACTTCAGGGGACCCTAATACCTACGCAGTATTTT. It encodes CASRLQGTLIPTQYF.

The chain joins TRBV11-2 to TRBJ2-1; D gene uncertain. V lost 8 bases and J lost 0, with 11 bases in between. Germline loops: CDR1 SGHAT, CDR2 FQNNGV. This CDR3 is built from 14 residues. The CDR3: CASEIGFSYNEQFF. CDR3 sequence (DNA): TGTGCCAGCGAAATCGGATTCTCCTACAATGAGCAGTTCTTC.

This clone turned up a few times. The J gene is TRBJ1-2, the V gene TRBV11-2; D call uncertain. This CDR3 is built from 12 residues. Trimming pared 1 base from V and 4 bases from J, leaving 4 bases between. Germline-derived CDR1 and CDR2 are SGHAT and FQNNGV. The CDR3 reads CASSLGGYGYTF. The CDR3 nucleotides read TGTGCCAGCAGCTTAGGAGGCTATGGCTACACCTTC.

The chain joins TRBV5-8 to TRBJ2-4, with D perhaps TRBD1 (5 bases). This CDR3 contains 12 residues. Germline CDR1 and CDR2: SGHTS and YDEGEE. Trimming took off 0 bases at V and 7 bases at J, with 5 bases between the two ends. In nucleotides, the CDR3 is TGTGCCAGCAGCTTGGAGGGGAACATTCAGTACTTC. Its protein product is CASSLEGNIQYF.

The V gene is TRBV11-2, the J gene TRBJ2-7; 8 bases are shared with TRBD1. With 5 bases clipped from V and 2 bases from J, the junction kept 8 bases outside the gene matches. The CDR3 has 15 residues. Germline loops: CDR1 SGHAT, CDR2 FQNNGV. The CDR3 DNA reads TGTGCCAGCAGCCGCGACCGGGACAGGACCTACGAGCAGTACTTC. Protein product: CASSRDRDRTYEQYF.

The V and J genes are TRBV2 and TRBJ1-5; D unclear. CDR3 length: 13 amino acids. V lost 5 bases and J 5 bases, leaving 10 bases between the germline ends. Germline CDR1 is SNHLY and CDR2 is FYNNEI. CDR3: CASSIDGDQPQHF. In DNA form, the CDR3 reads TGTGCCAGCAGTATCGACGGGGATCAGCCCCAGCATTTT.

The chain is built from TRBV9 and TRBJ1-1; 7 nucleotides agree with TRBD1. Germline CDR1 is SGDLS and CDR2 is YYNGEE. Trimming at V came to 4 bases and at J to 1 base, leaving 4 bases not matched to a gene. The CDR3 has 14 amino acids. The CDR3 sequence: CASSLNRGNTEAFF. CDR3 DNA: TGTGCCAGCAGCCTCAACAGGGGGAACACTGAAGCTTTCTTT.

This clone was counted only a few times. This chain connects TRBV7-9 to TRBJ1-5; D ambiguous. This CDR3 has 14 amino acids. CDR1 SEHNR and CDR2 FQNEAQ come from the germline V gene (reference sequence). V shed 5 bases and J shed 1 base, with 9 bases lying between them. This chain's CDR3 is CASSDHLSNQPQHF. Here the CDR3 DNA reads TGTGCCAGCAGCGATCACCTAAGCAATCAGCCCCAGCATTTT.

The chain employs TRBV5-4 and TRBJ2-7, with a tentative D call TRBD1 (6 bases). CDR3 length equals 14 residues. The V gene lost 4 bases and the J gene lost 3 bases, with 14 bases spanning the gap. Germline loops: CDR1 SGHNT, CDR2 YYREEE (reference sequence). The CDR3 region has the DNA TGTGCCAGCAGCCCCAAGGGGGTAAACTACGAGCAGTACTTC. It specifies CASSPKGVNYEQYF.

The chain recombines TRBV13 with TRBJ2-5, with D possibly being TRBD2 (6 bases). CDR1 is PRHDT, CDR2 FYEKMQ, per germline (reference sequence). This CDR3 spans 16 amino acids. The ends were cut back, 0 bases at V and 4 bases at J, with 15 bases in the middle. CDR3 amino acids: CASSLGARGRRETQYF. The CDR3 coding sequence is TGTGCCAGCAGCTTAGGCGCCAGAGGGAGGAGAGAGACCCAGTACTTC.

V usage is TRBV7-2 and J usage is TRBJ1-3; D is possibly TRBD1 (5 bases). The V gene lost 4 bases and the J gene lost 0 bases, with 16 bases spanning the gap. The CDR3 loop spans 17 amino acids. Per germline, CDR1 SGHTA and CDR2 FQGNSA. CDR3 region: CASSSKGPLISGNTIYF. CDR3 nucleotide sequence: TGTGCCAGCAGCTCTAAGGGACCGCTGATCTCTGGAAACACCATATATTTT.

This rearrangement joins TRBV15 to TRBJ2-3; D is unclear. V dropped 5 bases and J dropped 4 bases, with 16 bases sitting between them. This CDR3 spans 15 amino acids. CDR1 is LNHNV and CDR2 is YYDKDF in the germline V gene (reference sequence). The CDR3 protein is CATSPSLDGADTQYF. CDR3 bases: TGTGCCACCAGCCCCAGCCTAGATGGTGCAGATACGCAGTATTTT. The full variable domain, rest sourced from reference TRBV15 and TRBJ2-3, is DAMVIQNPRYQVTQFGKPVTLSCSQTLNHNVMYWYQQKSSQAPKLLFHYYDKDFNNEADTPDNFQSRRPNTSFCFLDIRSPGLGDTAMYLCATSPSLDGADTQYFGPGTRLTVL.